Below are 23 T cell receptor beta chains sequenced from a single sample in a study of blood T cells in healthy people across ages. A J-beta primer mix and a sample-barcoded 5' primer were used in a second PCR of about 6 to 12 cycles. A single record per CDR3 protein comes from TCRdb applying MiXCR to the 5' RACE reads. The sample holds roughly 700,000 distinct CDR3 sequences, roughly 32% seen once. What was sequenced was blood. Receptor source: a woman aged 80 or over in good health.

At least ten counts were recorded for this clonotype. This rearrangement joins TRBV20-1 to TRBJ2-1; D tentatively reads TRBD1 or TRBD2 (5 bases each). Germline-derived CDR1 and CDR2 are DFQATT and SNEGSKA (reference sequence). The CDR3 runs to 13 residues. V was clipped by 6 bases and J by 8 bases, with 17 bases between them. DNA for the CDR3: TGCAGTGCAGTGGGGGTCCGGGGCGATGAGCAGTTCTTC. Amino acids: CSAVGVRGDEQFF.

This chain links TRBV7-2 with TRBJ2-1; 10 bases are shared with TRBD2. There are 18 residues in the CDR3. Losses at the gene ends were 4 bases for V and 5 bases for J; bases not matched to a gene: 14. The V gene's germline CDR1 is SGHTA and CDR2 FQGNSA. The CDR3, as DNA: TGTGCCAGCAGCTACCGGGGTCCCCAGCGGGGGGGCGACAATGAGCAGTTCTTC. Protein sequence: CASSYRGPQRGGDNEQFF. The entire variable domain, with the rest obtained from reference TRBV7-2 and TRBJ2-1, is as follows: GAGVSQSPSNKVTEKGKDVELRCDPISGHTALYWYRQSLGQGLEFLIYFQGNSAPDKSGLPSDRFSAERTGGSVSTLTIQRTQQEDSAVYLCASSYRGPQRGGDNEQFFGPGTRLTVL.

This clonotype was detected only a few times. CDR3 amino acids: CASSAPGGGPDTQYF. CDR3 DNA: TGTGCCAGCAGCGCCCCCGGGGGAGGCCCAGATACGCAGTATTTT. V is TRBV9 and J is TRBJ2-3, with a tentative D call TRBD2 (6 bases). The germline V gene encodes CDR1 SGDLS and CDR2 YYNGEE. The CDR3 has 15 residues. Between the trimmed V and J ends, which lost 3 bases and 4 bases, there was a span of 15 bases.

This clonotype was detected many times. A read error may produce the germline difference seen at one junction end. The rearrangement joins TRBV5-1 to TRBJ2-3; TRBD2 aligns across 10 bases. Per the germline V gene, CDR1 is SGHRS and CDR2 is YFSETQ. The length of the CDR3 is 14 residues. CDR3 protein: CASSLAGGTDTQYF. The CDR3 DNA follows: TGTGCCAGCAGCCTAGCGGGGGGCACAGATACGCAGTATTTT. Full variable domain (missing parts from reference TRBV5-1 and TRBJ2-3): KAGVTQTPRYLIKTRGQQVTLSCSPISGHRSVSWYQQTPGQGLQFLFEYFSETQRNKGNFPGRFSGRQFSNSRSEMNVSTLELGDSALYLCASSLAGGTDTQYFGPGTRLTVL.

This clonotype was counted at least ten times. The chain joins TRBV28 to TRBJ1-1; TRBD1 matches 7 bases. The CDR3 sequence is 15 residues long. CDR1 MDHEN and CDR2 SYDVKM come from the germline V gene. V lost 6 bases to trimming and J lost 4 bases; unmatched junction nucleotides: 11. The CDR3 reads CASSFTQGVRTEAFF. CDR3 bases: TGTGCCAGCAGCTTCACGCAGGGGGTACGCACTGAAGCTTTCTTT.

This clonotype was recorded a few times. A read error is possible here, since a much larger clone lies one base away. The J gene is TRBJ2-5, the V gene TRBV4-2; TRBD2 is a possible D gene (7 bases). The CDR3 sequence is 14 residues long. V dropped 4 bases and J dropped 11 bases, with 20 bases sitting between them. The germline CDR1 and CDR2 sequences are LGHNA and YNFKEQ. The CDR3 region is CASSRSQGRDEQYF. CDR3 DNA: TGTGCCAGCAGCCGTTCCCAGGGGAGGGATGAGCAGTACTTC.

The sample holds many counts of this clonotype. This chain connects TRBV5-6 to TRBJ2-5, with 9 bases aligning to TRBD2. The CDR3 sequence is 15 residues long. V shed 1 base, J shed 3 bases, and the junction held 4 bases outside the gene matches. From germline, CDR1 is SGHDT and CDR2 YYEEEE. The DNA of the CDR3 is TGTGCCAGCAGCTTGCGCGGGGGGGCCAAAGAGACCCAGTACTTC. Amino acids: CASSLRGGAKETQYF.

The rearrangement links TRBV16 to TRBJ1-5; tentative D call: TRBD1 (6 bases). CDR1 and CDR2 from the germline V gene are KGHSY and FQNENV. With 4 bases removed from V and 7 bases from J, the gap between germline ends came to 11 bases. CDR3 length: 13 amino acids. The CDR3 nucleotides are TGTGCCAGCAGCCCACCCCAGGGGCAGCCCCAGCATTTT. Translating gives CASSPPQGQPQHF. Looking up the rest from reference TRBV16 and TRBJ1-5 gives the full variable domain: GEEVAQTPKHLVRGEGQKAKLYCAPIKGHSYVFWYQQVLKNEFKFLISFQNENVFDETGMPKERFSAKCLPNSPCSLEIQATKLEDSAVYFCASSPPQGQPQHFGDGTRLSIL.

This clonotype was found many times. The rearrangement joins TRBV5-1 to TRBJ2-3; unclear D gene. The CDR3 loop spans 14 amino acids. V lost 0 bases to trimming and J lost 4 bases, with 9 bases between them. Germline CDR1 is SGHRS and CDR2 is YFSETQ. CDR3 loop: CASSLGVVADTQYF. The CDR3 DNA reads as TGCGCCAGCAGCTTGGGGGTAGTGGCAGATACGCAGTATTTT.

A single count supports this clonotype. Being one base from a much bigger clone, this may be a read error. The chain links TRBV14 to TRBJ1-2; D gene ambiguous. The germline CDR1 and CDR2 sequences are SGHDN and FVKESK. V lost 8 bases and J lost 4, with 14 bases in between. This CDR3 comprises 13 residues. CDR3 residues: CASGPDSFYGYTF. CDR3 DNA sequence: TGTGCCAGCGGCCCAGACTCTTTCTATGGCTACACCTTC. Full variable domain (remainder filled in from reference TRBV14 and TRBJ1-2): EAGVTQFPSHSVIEKGQTVTLRCDPISGHDNLYWYRRVMGKEIKFLLHFVKESKQDESGMPNNRFLAERTGGTYSTLKVQPAELEDSGVYFCASGPDSFYGYTFGSGTRLTVV.

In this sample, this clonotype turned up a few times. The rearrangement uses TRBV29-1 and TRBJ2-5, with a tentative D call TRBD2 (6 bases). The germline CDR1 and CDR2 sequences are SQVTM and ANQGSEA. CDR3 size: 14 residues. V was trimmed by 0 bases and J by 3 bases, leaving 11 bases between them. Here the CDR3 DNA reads TGCAGCGTTGAAGATTTGCGGGGTAAAGAGACCCAGTACTTC. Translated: CSVEDLRGKETQYF.

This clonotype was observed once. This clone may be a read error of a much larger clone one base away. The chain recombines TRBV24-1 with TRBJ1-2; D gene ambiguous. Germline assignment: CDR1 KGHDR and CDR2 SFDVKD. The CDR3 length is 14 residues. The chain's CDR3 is CATSDPSPGGGCTF. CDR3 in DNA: TGTGCCACCAGTGACCCATCCCCGGGTGGAGGCTGCACCTTC.

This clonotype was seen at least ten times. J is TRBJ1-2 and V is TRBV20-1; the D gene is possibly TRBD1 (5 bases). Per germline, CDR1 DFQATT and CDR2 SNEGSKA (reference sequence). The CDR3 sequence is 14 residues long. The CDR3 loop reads CSAQDRQTNYGYTF. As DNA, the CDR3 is TGCAGCGCTCAGGATCGACAGACTAACTATGGCTACACCTTC.

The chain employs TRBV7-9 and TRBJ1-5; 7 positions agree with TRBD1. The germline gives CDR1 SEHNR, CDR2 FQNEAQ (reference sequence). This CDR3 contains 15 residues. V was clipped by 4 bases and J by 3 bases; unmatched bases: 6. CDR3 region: CASSSDRRPNQPQHF. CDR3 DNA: TGTGCCAGCAGCTCGGACAGGCGACCCAATCAGCCCCAGCATTTT.

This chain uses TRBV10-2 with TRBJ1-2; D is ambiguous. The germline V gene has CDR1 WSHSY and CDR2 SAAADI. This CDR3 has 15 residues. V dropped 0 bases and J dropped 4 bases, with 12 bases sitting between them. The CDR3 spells CASSESGSASYGYTF. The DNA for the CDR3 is TGCGCCAGCAGTGAGTCGGGTTCGGCCAGCTATGGCTACACCTTC.

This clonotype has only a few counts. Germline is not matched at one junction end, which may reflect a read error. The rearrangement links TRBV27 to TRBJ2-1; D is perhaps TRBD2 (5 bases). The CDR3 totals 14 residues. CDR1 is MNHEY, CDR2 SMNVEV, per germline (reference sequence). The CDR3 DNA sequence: TGTGCCGGCAGTGTCCAGAGGGCCTACAATGAGCAGTTCTTC. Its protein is CAGSVQRAYNEQFF.

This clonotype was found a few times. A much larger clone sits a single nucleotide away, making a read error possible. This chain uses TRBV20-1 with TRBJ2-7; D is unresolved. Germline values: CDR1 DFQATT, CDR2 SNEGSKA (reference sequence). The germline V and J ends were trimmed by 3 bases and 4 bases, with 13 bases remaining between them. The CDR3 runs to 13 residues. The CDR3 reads CSARYPARYEQYF. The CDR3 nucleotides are TGCAGTGCTAGGTACCCAGCCCGGTACGAGCAGTACTTC.

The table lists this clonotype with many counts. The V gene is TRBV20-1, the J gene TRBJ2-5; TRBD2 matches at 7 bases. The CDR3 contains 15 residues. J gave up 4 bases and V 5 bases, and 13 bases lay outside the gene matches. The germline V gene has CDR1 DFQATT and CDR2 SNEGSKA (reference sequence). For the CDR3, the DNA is TGCAGTGCTCCGGGGAGGGAGCGGGGCCCAGAGACCCAGTACTTC. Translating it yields CSAPGRERGPETQYF.

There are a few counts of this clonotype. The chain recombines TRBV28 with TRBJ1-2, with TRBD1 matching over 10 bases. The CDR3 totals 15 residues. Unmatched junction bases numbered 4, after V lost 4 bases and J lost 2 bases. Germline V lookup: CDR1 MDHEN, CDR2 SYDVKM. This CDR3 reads CASSSSGQGNYGYTF. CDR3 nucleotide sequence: TGTGCCAGCAGTTCGTCGGGACAGGGGAACTATGGCTACACCTTC.

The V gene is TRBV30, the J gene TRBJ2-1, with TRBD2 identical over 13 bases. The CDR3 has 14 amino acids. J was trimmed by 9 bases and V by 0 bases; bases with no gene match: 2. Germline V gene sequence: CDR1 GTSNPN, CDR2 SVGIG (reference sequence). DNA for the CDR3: TGTGCCTGGAGTGTACTAGCGGGGGGGCCTGAGCAGTTCTTC. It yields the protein CAWSVLAGGPEQFF. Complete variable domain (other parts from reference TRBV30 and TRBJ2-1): SQTIHQWPATLVQPVGSPLSLECTVEGTSNPNLYWYRQAAGRGLQLLFYSVGIGQISSEVPQNLSASRPQDRQFILSSKKLLLSDSGFYLCAWSVLAGGPEQFFGPGTRLTVL.

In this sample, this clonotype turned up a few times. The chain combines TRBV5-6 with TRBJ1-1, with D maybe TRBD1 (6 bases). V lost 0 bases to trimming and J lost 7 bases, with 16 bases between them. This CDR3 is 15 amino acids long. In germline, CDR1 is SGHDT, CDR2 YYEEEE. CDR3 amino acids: CASSLVVGGHGEAFF. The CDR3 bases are TGTGCCAGCAGCTTGGTAGTTGGGGGGCATGGTGAAGCTTTCTTT.

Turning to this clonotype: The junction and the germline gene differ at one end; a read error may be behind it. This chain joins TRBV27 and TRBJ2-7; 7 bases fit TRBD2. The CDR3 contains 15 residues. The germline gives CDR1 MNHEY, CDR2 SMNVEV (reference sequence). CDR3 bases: TGCACCAGCAGTTTATGGGGAGGGGCAACCTACGAGCAGTACTTC. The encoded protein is CTSSLWGGATYEQYF.

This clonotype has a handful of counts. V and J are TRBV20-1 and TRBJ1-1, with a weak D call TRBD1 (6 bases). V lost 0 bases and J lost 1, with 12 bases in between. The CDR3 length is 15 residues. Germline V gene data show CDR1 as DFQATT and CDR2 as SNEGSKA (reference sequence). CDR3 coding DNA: TGCAGTGCTAGAGAGGAGGGGGGGTCGAACACTGAAGCTTTCTTT. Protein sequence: CSAREEGGSNTEAFF.